This TCR beta chain was sequenced in a study of shared clonotypes between healthy human individuals (dated by TCRdb to about 2020). Study-wide context: The cohort included three men and a couple of women between 18 and 49 years of age. For each donor, CD4 naive and CD4 memory were each run on three plates, CD8 naive on two plates, and CD8 memory on one plate. To estimate repertoire size and how much clonotypes are shared between individuals, the study performed deep sequencing of blood TCR repertoires from about five healthy adults. Libraries were prepared and TCR repertoires were sequenced by different laboratories using diverse techniques, in order to increase sequencing depth and limit assay-specific biases. Each donor's leukapheresis produced roughly between roughly 0.85 and 9.5 billion PBMCs.

Turning to this clone: Which antigen it targets is not known. Per-nucleotide qualities are absent, and no much larger clonotype sits a single base away.

The donors were healthy, HIV-negative adults who had no recently reported acute infections or vaccinations. Every donor was a Caucasian adult living in Nashville, Tennessee, USA. CD4+ T cells were enriched by magnetic negative selection, after which naive cells were positively selected on CD45RA and the negative fraction was taken as the memory subset. After blood collection by leukapheresis, PBMCs were isolated using Ficoll-Histopaque density gradient centrifugation and then cryopreserved in the vapor phase of liquid nitrogen. Analytical flow cytometry was used to check the purity and quantity of every magnetically sorted T cell population. From each sorted fraction, genomic DNA was isolated and quantified by UV absorbance on a Nanodrop 2000c. Using the deep immunoSEQ assay, TCR CDR3 regions were amplified from genomic DNA by multiplex PCR. Genomic DNA extracted from each cell subset was distributed evenly over all wells of several immunoSEQ 96-well plates, and each plate served as one replicate. For sorted subsets, around 200 ng genomic DNA, equal to some 28,000 T cell genomes, was loaded into each replicate PCR. Purified libraries were measured with a Qubit 3.0 fluorometer, size-checked on a Bioanalyzer 2100, and measured again with the KAPA Library Quantification kit. Every immunoSEQ 96-well plate was sequenced on a dedicated single-read 150-cycle Illumina NextSeq 550 flow cell. As for the authors' bioinformatics: Because only junctional sequences without quality scores were contained in the immunoSEQ output, filtering matching that applied to full-length reads could not be performed. To assign V/J genes and CDR3, sequences were annotated using PyIR, a Python wrapper for IgBLAST v1.9, with IMGT germline references. Reads were filtered out if the reads had weak V/J assignments (E-value above 1e-6), no CDR3, stop codons, out-of-frame junctions, or ambiguous translated residues. A V3J clonotype was defined by an identical inferred V gene, J gene, and CDR3 amino acid sequence. Percentage overlap between repertoires was computed as shared unique clonotypes divided by the size of the smaller repertoire. Three approaches were used to assess repertoire richness: RTK rarefaction, the Chao1 estimator, and Recon v2.1 estimates of unobserved clonotypes. OLGA was used to compute generation probabilities for all TCRbeta clonotypes that the gDNA method yielded from a few donors. As stored in TCRdb, this immuneACCESS dataset retains in-frame rearrangements with V and J assigned. A fraction of the clones does not appear; measured against another copy, unresolved V genes explain less than half of the discrepancy, and the remainder lacks a known reason. D and trimming come from the DNA, and the V and J calls and clone size come from that table. This sample gives approximately 330,000 clones in total; more than 60% of them show up just once. The ten biggest clones cover about 10% of the sample.

What the work shows at the level of the full study, not this receptor alone: Higher generation probabilities were observed for clonotypes shared by all four sorted-subset donors than for non-shared clonotypes. Because the study included a small number of donors, the genetic and exposure-history diversity represented was limited. Rarefaction of sorted-subset datasets indicated incomplete sequencing despite the large sequencing depth. Pairwise subsampling indicated that sequencing depth was expected to affect the degree of clonotype sharing among donors. Naive subsets generally had larger estimated clonotype richness than memory subsets did. Sharing across four donors was observed for approximately 4.6% of naive CD4, about 4% of naive CD8, about 2.3% of memory CD4, and around 0.44% of memory CD8 clonotypes. Sampling was limited to blood, and TCR repertoires in tissue likely differ from TCR repertoires in blood.

CDR1 and CDR2, looked up from the germline V gene, are KGHSH and LQKENI. From the cysteine through the phenylalanine, the CDR3 covers 17 amino acids. Here the CDR3 DNA is all that survives: 51 bases in frame from base 1. V loses 3 bases at its end and J loses 6 bases; junction bases beyond the gene matches: 11. The receptor was isolated from a man younger than 45 in good health. Recombination connected TRBV18 to TRBJ2-2; 9 central nucleotides agree with TRBD1. Sequenced material: memory CD4+ T cells sorted from blood. Read against the paper, the sample's cell subset or site label means: CD45RA-negative fraction. The DNA is TGTGCCAGCTCACCTAGAGCACAGGGGGCTTCCGCCGGGGAGCTGTTTTTT. This is translated as CASSPRAQGASAGELFF.